This T cell receptor (beta chain) was captured in a study of vaccination effects on CD4 cells after COVID-19 (dated by TCRdb to 2021 to 2024). A note on the overall study: Each participant received two doses of an mRNA SARS-CoV-2 vaccine, either BNT162b2 or mRNA-1273. The full study included some 10 COVID-19 convalescent patients and a few SARS-CoV-2-naive healthy vaccine recipients. Cultures from other donors in the study were sequenced with the Oncomine TCR Beta short-read assay on an Illumina iSeq 100. SARS-CoV-2 spike-specific CD4+ TCR repertoires were compared before and after mRNA vaccination in COVID-19 convalescent patients and in infection-naive vaccine recipients. Pre-vaccine samples were collected from two convalescent patients 16 days and one week before the first dose, corresponding to 142 and 148 days after COVID-19 diagnosis.

General conclusions and limits of the study: For convalescent patients, new clones induced by the vaccine made up most of the post-vaccine spike-reactive repertoire, and these new clones were largely distinct from the clones induced by infection. The study was limited by a small number of convalescent patients and lacked early post-infection timepoints. Marked clonal contraction was observed in both infection-induced and vaccine-induced clones at late post-vaccination timepoints, consistent with waning T cell responses.

Reading the germline V gene gives CDR1 SGHRS and CDR2 YFSETQ. From V the trimming removes 6 bases and from J it removes 5 bases, while the gene matches leave 8 bases of the junction unaccounted for. From the cysteine through the phenylalanine, the CDR3 covers 14 amino acids. The DNA shown is the 42-base CDR3, in frame from base 1. As regards this clone: What antigen it recognizes has not been identified. No much larger clone exists at a distance of one base, and base qualities are not known.

Library construction relied on the immunoSEQ multiplex PCR assay. DNA from the cultured, isolated CD4+ T cells was subjected to TCR beta CDR3 sequencing. As for the authors' bioinformatics: Non-productive TCR sequences were discarded, and reads were trimmed to the CDR3 region, with only CDR3s of 7 or more amino acids retained. The MANAFEST web app was used to pick out antigen-specific clonotypes by comparing their expansion in peptide wells with that in reference cultures. For clones to be considered positive, expansion at FDR<0.05 versus reference and all other wells, an odds ratio above 5, and a frequency above 0.1% in two replicate wells were required. Clonotypes significantly expanded in SARS-CoV-2 spike wells and in at least one common cold coronavirus spike condition were defined as cross-reactive. Levenshtein distance calculated with the stringdist R package was used to assess CDR3 similarity, and unrooted trees were constructed with ape in R 3.6.1. TCRdb re-hosts the immuneACCESS table, in-frame sequences only. Its copies lack some clones; in the studies checked, an unresolved V gene accounts for under half of them, and the cause for the rest is not known. D and trimming were read from the DNA, whereas the V and J calls and clone size are those reported in that table. The sample table holds 45,000 to 70,000 clones, of which more than 75% were seen once. The ten biggest clones cover 4.5% to 7% of the sample.

To identify antigen-specific CD4+ T cell clonotypes by their expansion, the ViraFEST assay first stimulated PBMC with viral peptide pools and then applied TCR sequencing. After less than 13 days of culture, CD4+ T cells were isolated with the EasySep CD4+ T cell isolation kit. PCR-confirmed SARS-CoV-2 infection had occurred in convalescent patients between March and December 2020, before the Alpha, Beta and Delta variants emerged in the United States. A few million PBMC per well were cultured with around 9.8 ug/ml peptides in IMDM containing around 4.6% human AB serum, approximately 10 IU/ml IL-2 and gentamicin. An HIV-1 Nef peptide pool served as the negative control culture condition. Half of the culture medium was replaced with fresh IL-2-containing medium on days 3 and 7. Each peptide stimulation condition was cultured in triplicate wells unless otherwise noted. PBMC were separated from whole blood using Ficoll-Paque Plus gradient centrifugation and were then either cryopreserved at -140C or used fresh. The QIAamp micro DNA kit was used to extract genomic DNA from the cultured CD4+ T cells.

This receptor chain uses TRBV5-1 and TRBJ2-5; the central 9 bases match TRBD1. The receptor was isolated from a human donor who had a prior SARS-CoV-2 infection. Sequenced here: CD4+ T cells from PBMCs cultured with HIV peptides, sampled before COVID-19 vaccination. The sample's cell subset or site label is to be understood as: HIV-1 Nef peptide pool negative control/reference culture. The CDR3 region reads CASTTGTGRETQYF. In nucleotide form, the sequence is TGCGCCAGCACCACCGGGACAGGGAGGGAGACCCAGTACTTC.